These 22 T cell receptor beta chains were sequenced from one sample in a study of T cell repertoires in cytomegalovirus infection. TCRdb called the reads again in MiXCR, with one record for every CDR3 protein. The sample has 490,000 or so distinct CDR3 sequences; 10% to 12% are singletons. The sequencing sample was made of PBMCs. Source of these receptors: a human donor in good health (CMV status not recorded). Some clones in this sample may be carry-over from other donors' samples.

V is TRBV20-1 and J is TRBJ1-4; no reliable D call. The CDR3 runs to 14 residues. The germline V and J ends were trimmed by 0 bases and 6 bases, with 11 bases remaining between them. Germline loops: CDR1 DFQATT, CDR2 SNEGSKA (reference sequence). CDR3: CSARDQRSYEKLFF. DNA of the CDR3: TGCAGTGCTAGAGATCAGCGATCATATGAAAAACTGTTTTTT.

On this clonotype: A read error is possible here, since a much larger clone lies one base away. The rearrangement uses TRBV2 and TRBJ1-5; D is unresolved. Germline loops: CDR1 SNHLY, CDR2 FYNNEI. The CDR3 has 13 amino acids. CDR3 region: CVSTLRLYQPQHF. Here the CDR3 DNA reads TGTGTCAGCACCCTGAGGTTATATCAGCCCCAGCATTTT.

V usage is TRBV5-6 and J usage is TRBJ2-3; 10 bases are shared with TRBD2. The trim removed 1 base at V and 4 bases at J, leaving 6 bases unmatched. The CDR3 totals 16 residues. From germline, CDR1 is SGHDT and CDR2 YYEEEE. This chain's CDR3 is CASSLTSGISPDTQYF. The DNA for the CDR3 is TGTGCCAGCAGCTTGACTAGCGGGATCTCCCCAGATACGCAGTATTTT.

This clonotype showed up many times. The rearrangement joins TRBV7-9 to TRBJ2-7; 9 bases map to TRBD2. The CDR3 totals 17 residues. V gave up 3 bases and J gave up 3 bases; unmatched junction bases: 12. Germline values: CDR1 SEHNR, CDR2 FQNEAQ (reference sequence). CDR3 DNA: TGTGCCAGCAGCTTGATGTTTAGCGGGGGAACAAGCTACGAGCAGTACTTC. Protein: CASSLMFSGGTSYEQYF. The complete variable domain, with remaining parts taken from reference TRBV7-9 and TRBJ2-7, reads DTGVSQNPRHKITKRGQNVTFRCDPISEHNRLYWYRQTLGQGPEFLTYFQNEAQLEKSRLLSDRFSAERPKGSFSTLEIQRTEQGDSAMYLCASSLMFSGGTSYEQYFGPGTRLTVT.

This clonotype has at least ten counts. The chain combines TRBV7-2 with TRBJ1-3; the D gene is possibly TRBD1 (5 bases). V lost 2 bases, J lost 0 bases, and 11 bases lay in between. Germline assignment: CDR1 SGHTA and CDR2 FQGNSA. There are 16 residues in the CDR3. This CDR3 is CASSLTTAFSGNTIYF. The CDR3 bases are TGTGCCAGCAGCTTAACGACAGCTTTCTCTGGAAACACCATATATTTT.

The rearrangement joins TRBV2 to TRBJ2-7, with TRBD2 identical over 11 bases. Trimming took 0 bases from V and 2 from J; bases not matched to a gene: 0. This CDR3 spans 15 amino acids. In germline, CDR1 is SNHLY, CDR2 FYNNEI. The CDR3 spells CASSEATSGTYEQYF. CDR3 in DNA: TGTGCCAGCAGTGAAGCGACTAGCGGGACCTACGAGCAGTACTTC.

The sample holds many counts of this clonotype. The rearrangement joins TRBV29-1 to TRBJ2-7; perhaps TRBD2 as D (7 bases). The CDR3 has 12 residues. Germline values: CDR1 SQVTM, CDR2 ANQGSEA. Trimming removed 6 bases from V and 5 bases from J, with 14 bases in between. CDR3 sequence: CSVGGGYDEQYF. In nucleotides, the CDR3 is TGCAGCGTGGGAGGGGGATACGACGAGCAGTACTTC.

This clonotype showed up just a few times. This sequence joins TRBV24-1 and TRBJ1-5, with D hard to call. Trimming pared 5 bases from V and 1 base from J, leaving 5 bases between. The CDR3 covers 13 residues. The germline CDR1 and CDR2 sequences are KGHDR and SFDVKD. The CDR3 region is CATSAQSNQPQHF. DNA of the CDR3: TGTGCCACCAGTGCCCAGAGCAATCAGCCCCAGCATTTT.

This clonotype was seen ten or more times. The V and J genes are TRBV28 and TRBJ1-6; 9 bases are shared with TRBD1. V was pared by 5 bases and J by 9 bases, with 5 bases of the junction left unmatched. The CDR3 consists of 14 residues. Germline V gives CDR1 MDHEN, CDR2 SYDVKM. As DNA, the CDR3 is TGTGCCAGCAGTGAGGGACAGGGCATTTCACCCCTCCACTTT. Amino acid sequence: CASSEGQGISPLHF.

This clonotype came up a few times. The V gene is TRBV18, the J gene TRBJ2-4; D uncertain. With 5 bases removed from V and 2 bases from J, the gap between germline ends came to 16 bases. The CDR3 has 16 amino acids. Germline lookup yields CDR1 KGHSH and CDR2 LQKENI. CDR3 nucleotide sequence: TGTGCCAGCTCAATAACAGAGTGGAGTTCCAAAAACATTCAGTACTTC. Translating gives CASSITEWSSKNIQYF.

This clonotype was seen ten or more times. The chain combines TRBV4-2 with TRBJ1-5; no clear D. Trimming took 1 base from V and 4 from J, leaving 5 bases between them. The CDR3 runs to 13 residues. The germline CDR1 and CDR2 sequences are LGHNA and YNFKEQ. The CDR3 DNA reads TGTGCCAGCAGCCAAGCGGAGAATCAGCCCCAGCATTTT. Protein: CASSQAENQPQHF.

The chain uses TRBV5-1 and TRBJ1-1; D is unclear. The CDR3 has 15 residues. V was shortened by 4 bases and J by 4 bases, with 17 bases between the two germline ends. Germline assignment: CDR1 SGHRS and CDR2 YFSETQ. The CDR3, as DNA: TGCGCCAGCAGCCCGCGGACCAGGCCAGGCACTGAAGCTTTCTTT. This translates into CASSPRTRPGTEAFF.

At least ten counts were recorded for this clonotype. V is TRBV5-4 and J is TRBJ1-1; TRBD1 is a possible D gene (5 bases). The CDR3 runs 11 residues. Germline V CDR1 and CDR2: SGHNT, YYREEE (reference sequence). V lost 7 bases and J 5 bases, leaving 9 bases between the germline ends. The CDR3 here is CASGGGTEAFF. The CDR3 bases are TGTGCCAGCGGGGGAGGGACTGAAGCTTTCTTT.

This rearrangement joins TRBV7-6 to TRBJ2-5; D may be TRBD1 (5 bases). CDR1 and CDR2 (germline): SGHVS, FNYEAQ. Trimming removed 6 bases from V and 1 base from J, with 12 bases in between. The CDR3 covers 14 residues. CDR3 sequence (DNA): TGTGCCAGCAGAGCGACCAGGGTCCAAGAGACCCAGTACTTC. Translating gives CASRATRVQETQYF.

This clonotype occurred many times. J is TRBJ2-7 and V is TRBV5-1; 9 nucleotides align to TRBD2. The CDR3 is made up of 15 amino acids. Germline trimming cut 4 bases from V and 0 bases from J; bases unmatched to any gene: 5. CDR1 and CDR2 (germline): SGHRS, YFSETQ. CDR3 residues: CASSPWTSVSYEQYF. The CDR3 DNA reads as TGCGCCAGCAGCCCTTGGACTAGCGTCTCCTACGAGCAGTACTTC. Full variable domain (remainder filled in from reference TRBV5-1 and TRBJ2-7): KAGVTQTPRYLIKTRGQQVTLSCSPISGHRSVSWYQQTPGQGLQFLFEYFSETQRNKGNFPGRFSGRQFSNSRSEMNVSTLELGDSALYLCASSPWTSVSYEQYFGPGTRLTVT.

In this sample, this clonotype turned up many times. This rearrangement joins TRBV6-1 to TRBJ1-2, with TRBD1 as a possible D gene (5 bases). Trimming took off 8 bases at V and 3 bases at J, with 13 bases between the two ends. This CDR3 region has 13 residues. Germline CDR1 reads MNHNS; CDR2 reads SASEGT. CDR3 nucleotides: TGTGCCAGCTGCCTAGGGGCGTACTATGGCTACACCTTC. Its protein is CASCLGAYYGYTF.

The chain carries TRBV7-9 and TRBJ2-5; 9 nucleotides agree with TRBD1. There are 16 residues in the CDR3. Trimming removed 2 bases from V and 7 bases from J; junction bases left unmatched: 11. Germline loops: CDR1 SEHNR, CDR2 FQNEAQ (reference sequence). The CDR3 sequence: CASSLKGTGRRGTQYF. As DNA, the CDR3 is TGTGCCAGCAGCTTAAAGGGGACAGGGCGGAGAGGGACCCAGTACTTC.

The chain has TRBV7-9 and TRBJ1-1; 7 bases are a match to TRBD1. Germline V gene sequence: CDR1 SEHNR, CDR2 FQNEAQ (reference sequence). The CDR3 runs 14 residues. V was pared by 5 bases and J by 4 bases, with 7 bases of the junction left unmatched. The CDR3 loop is CASSLGGSSTEAFF. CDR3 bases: TGTGCCAGCAGCCTAGGGGGCTCAAGCACTGAAGCTTTCTTT.

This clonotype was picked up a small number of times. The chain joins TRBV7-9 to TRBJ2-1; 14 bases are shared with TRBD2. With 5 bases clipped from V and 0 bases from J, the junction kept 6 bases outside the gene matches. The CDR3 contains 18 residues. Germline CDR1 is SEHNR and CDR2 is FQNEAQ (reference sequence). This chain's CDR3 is CASSPGLAGGFSYNEQFF. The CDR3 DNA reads TGTGCCAGCAGCCCTGGACTAGCGGGAGGTTTCTCCTACAATGAGCAGTTCTTC.

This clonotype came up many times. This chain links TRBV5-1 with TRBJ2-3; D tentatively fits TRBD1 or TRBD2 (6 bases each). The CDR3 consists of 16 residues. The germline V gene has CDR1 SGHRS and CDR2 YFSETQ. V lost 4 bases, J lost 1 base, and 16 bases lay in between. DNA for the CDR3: TGCGCCAGCAGCCCGGGACCGGGGGCGGGCACAGATACGCAGTATTTT. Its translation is CASSPGPGAGTDTQYF.

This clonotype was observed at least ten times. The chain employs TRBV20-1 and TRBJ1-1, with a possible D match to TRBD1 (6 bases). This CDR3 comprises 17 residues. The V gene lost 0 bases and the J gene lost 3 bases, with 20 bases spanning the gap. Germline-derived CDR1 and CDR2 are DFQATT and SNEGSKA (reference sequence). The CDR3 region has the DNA TGCAGTGCTAGAGAGTTGACAGGCACCCCCCGCCACACTGAAGCTTTCTTT. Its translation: CSARELTGTPRHTEAFF.

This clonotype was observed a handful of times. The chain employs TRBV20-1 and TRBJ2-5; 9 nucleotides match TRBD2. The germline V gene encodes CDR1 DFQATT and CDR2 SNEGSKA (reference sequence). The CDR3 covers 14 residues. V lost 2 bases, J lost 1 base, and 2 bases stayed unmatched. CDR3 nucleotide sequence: TGCAGTGCTAGACTAGCGGGGATCCAAGAGACCCAGTACTTC. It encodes CSARLAGIQETQYF.